The 7 T cell receptor beta chains below come from one sample, sequenced in a study of shared clonotypes between healthy human individuals. The table came from immunoSEQ multiplex PCR; TCRdb's copy has only in-frame clones and leaves some out. The sample carries about 670,000 clones, 72% recorded once. Sequenced material: memory CD4+ T cells sorted from blood. The subset is: CD45RA-negative fraction. These receptors were taken from a woman in her twenties or thirties in good health.

The chain has TRBV29-1 and TRBJ1-4; D is unclear. Per the germline V gene, CDR1 is SQVTM and CDR2 is ANQGSEA. The length of the CDR3 is 13 residues. With 0 bases removed from V and 11 bases from J, the gap between germline ends came to 13 bases. The DNA of the CDR3 is TGCAGCGTTGAAGATCCGGCAAAGGATAAACTGTTTTTT. Its translation: CSVEDPAKDKLFF.

The rearrangement joins TRBV15 to TRBJ2-1, with TRBD2 matching 12 bases. This CDR3 comprises 19 residues. Trimming removed 0 bases from V and 4 bases from J; junction bases left unmatched: 10. The germline V gene has CDR1 LNHNV and CDR2 YYDKDF (reference sequence). The CDR3 bases are TGTGCCACCAGCAGAGATCCCCCAGGGCTAGCGGGAGGGTACAATGAGCAGTTCTTC. This sequence encodes CATSRDPPGLAGGYNEQFF.

This clone occurred many times. This sequence joins TRBV27 and TRBJ1-2, with D uncertain. CDR1 is MNHEY and CDR2 is SMNVEV in the germline V gene (reference sequence). Between the trimmed V and J ends, which lost 0 bases and 6 bases, there was a span of 8 bases. The CDR3 spans 13 residues. The CDR3 nucleotides read TGTGCCAGCAGTTTATCCCCCTTAAATGGCTACACCTTC. This encodes CASSLSPLNGYTF.

This chain links TRBV10-3 with TRBJ2-1; the match to TRBD2 covers 8 bases. Germline V gene data show CDR1 as ENHRY and CDR2 as SYGVKD. The CDR3 sequence is 13 residues long. Trimming took 7 bases from V and 6 from J; bases not matched to a gene: 5. The CDR3: CAIKEGLANEQFF. DNA of the CDR3: TGTGCCATCAAGGAAGGACTAGCCAATGAGCAGTTCTTC.

The rearrangement uses TRBV14 and TRBJ2-5; 7 bases are a match to TRBD2. CDR3 size: 13 residues. V trimming: 8 bases; J trimming: 5 bases; junction bases outside the gene matches: 8. Germline loops: CDR1 SGHDN, CDR2 FVKESK. The CDR3 here is CASATGGVETQYF. CDR3 nucleotide sequence: TGTGCCAGCGCGACGGGGGGAGTCGAGACCCAGTACTTC.

The genes are TRBV7-2 and TRBJ2-1, with a tentative D call TRBD2 (5 bases). Germline CDR1 reads SGHTA; CDR2 reads FQGNSA. V was clipped by 5 bases and J by 5 bases, with 13 bases between them. This CDR3 is built from 14 residues. In DNA, the CDR3 is TGTGCCAGCAGCCCCCCTAGCACCCACAATGAGCAGTTCTTC. It specifies CASSPPSTHNEQFF. Combining the CDR3 with reference TRBV7-2 and TRBJ2-1 gives the whole variable domain GAGVSQSPSNKVTEKGKDVELRCDPISGHTALYWYRQSLGQGLEFLIYFQGNSAPDKSGLPSDRFSAERTGGSVSTLTIQRTQQEDSAVYLCASSPPSTHNEQFFGPGTRLTVL.

This clone was detected only once. The CDR3 DNA sequence: TGTGCCAGCAGCTTAGGTAGTGCGGGGAGCTACAATGAGCAGTTCTTC. Protein product: CASSLGSAGSYNEQFF. J is TRBJ2-1 and V is TRBV27; D may be TRBD2 (6 bases). Germline V gene lookup returns CDR1 MNHEY and CDR2 SMNVEV (reference sequence). Between the trimmed V and J ends, which lost 6 bases and 3 bases, there was a span of 18 bases. The CDR3 consists of 16 residues.